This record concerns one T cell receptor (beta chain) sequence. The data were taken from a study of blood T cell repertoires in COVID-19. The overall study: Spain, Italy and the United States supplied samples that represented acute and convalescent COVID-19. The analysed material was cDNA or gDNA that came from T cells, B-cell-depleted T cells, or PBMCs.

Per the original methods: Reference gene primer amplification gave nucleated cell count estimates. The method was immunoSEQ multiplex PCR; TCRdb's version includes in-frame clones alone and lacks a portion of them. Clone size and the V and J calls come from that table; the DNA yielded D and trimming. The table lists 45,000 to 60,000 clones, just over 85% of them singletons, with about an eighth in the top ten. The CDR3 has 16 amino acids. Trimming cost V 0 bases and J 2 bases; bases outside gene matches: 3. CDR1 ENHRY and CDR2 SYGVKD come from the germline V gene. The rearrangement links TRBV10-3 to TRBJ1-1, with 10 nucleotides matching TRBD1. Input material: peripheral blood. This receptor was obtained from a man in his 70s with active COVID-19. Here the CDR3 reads CAISESTGGGNTEAFF. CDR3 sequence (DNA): TGTGCCATCAGTGAGTCGACAGGGGGCGGAAACACTGAAGCTTTCTTT.